These 25 T cell receptor beta chains originate from one sample sequenced in a study of T-cell memory formation after mild COVID-19. TCRdb analysed the 5' RACE reads with MiXCR anew, one entry per CDR3 protein. The data contain under 250,000 distinct CDR3 sequences, 15% of them seen just once; the ten biggest clones take up approximately 2.1%. Material for sequencing was PBMCs or a T cell subset sorted from them (not recorded which). These receptors were obtained from an adult woman who had mild COVID-19 (a few samples of this study predate the infection). Cell type and time point are not known.

The chain uses TRBV15 and TRBJ1-1; possibly TRBD1 for D (6 bases). CDR1 and CDR2 (germline): LNHNV, YYDKDF (reference sequence). This CDR3 has 15 residues. V gave up 3 bases and J gave up 4 bases, with 15 bases separating them. The CDR3 reads CATSSVWGGATEAFF. DNA of the CDR3: TGTGCCACCAGCAGCGTATGGGGGGGGGCCACTGAAGCTTTCTTT.

This clonotype was recorded a few times. This rearrangement joins TRBV25-1 to TRBJ2-5; 9 bases fit TRBD1. The CDR3 extends over 13 amino acids. V was pared by 5 bases and J by 5 bases, with 3 bases of the junction left unmatched. The germline gives CDR1 MGHDK, CDR2 SYGVNS. The CDR3: CASSYGQGETQYF. The CDR3, as DNA: TGTGCCAGCAGTTACGGACAGGGGGAGACCCAGTACTTC.

This clonotype has more than one count but fewer than ten. V gene TRBV7-9 combines with J gene TRBJ2-1; possible D gene TRBD2, 6 bases. From germline, CDR1 is SEHNR and CDR2 FQNEAQ (reference sequence). V was clipped by 5 bases and J by 3 bases, with 11 bases between them. CDR3 length: 14 amino acids. Written as DNA, the CDR3 is TGTGCCAGCAGCCCCCGCGGGGTCTACAATGAGCAGTTCTTC. Translation: CASSPRGVYNEQFF.

The chain couples TRBV7-2 to TRBJ1-5; no clear D. The germline V gene encodes CDR1 SGHTA and CDR2 FQGNSA. The CDR3 is 15 amino acids. V was clipped by 3 bases and J by 4 bases, with 13 bases between them. In DNA form, the CDR3 reads TGTGCCAGCAGCTTCGGTCCGGGCGGGAATCAGCCCCAGCATTTT. This gives the protein CASSFGPGGNQPQHF.

This clonotype has just a few counts. The V gene is TRBV29-1, the J gene TRBJ1-5; unclear D gene. The CDR3 sequence is 13 residues long. In germline, CDR1 is SQVTM, CDR2 ANQGSEA. Trimming removed 3 bases at V and 6 bases at J, with 12 bases between. The CDR3 DNA reads as TGCAGCGTTGAGTGGGCCCCATCTCAGCCCCAGCATTTT. Its protein product is CSVEWAPSQPQHF.

The chain couples TRBV5-1 to TRBJ2-7; 10 positions match TRBD1. In germline, CDR1 is SGHRS, CDR2 YFSETQ. The CDR3 is made up of 18 amino acids. Germline trimming cut 2 bases from V and 3 bases from J; bases unmatched to any gene: 14. CDR3 protein: CASSLMTGLGDRGYEQYF. CDR3 DNA: TGCGCCAGCAGCTTAATGACGGGTCTCGGGGACAGGGGCTACGAGCAGTACTTC.

The DNA for the CDR3 is TGTGCCAGCAGCTTAAGGCTGACCGAGGGGACCCAGTACTTC. It codes for CASSLRLTEGTQYF. V gene TRBV7-2 combines with J gene TRBJ2-5; maybe TRBD2 (5 bases). With 2 bases removed from V and 7 bases from J, the gap between germline ends came to 14 bases. The CDR3 has 14 residues. Germline loops: CDR1 SGHTA, CDR2 FQGNSA.

The DNA of the CDR3 is TGTGCCAGCAGCCCTGGAACCTCCGGGGTCGGGCAGTTCTTC. This sequence encodes CASSPGTSGVGQFF. The gene calls are TRBV14 and TRBJ2-1; D may be TRBD2 (5 bases). Germline CDR1 and CDR2: SGHDN and FVKESK. V was shortened by 4 bases and J by 12 bases, with 19 bases between the two germline ends. This CDR3 region has 14 residues.

V and J are TRBV4-1 and TRBJ1-2; possibly TRBD1 for D (5 bases). This CDR3 is built from 12 residues. V lost 9 bases to trimming and J lost 2 bases, with 10 bases between them. Germline V gives CDR1 MGHRA, CDR2 YSYEKL. This CDR3 reads CASTGGNYGYTF. The CDR3 nucleotides read TGCGCCAGTACGGGGGGGAACTATGGCTACACCTTC.

This clonotype was seen many times. The gene calls are TRBV16 and TRBJ1-5; D remains ambiguous. V lost 3 bases and J 5 bases, leaving 14 bases between the germline ends. CDR1 is KGHSY, CDR2 FQNENV, per germline. The length of the CDR3 is 15 residues. The CDR3 spells CASSQSNRKDQPQHF. In DNA form, the CDR3 reads TGTGCCAGCAGCCAGTCAAACAGAAAAGATCAGCCCCAGCATTTT.

The table lists this clonotype with a few counts. The gene calls are TRBV11-3 and TRBJ2-1, with D possibly TRBD1 on 5 matching bases. Germline CDR1 and CDR2: SGHNT and YENEEA. This CDR3 region has 14 residues. Trimming cost V 4 bases and J 8 bases, with 15 bases left between them. This CDR3 is CASSSRQSLDEQFF. The CDR3 DNA reads as TGTGCCAGCAGCTCTAGACAGTCCCTCGATGAGCAGTTCTTC.

V gene TRBV29-1 combines with J gene TRBJ1-1; D gene unclear. CDR3 size: 12 residues. Germline V gene sequence: CDR1 SQVTM, CDR2 ANQGSEA. With 5 bases removed from V and 1 base from J, the gap between germline ends came to 8 bases. The CDR3 coding sequence is TGCAGCGTTAGAGTTTGGAACACTGAAGCTTTCTTT. Translated, it gives CSVRVWNTEAFF. The full variable domain, rest sourced from reference TRBV29-1 and TRBJ1-1, is SAVISQKPSRDICQRGTSLTIQCQVDSQVTMMFWYRQQPGQSLTLIATANQGSEATYESGFVIDKFPISRPNLTFSTLTVSNMSPEDSSIYLCSVRVWNTEAFFGQGTRLTVV.

V usage is TRBV7-7 and J usage is TRBJ2-3; no definite D call. Per the germline V gene, CDR1 is SSHAT and CDR2 is FNYEAQ (reference sequence). V gave up 5 bases and J gave up 1 base, with 10 bases separating them. CDR3 length equals 14 residues. CDR3 protein: CASSTGIRTDTQYF. As DNA, the CDR3 is TGTGCCAGCAGCACTGGAATACGCACAGATACGCAGTATTTT.

This clonotype has a handful of counts. CDR3 in DNA: TGTGCCAGCAGTTTTTTTCCGCCGGGACTTGGGACCTACAATGAGCAGTTCTTC. It translates to CASSFFPPGLGTYNEQFF. The rearrangement uses TRBV12-3 or TRBV12-4 and TRBJ2-1, with a tentative D call TRBD2 (6 bases). The CDR3 consists of 18 residues. The ends were cut back, 3 bases at V and 2 bases at J, with 20 bases in the middle.

The chain joins TRBV18 to TRBJ1-5, with 7 bases fitting TRBD1. V lost 8 bases, J lost 1 base, and 11 bases stayed unmatched. This CDR3 region has 16 residues. Germline lookup yields CDR1 KGHSH and CDR2 LQKENI. For the CDR3, the DNA is TGTGCCAGCGCCGGGCGACAGGGCCTGAGCAATCAGCCCCAGCATTTT. Amino acid sequence: CASAGRQGLSNQPQHF.

The gene calls are TRBV7-2 and TRBJ2-3; TRBD2 matches at 10 bases. The junction had 9 bases not matched to a gene; V was cut back by 6 bases and J by 3 bases. The CDR3 is made up of 16 amino acids. CDR1 SGHTA and CDR2 FQGNSA come from the germline V gene. This CDR3 reads CASSLGLALGTDTQYF. The CDR3 DNA reads TGTGCCAGCAGTTTGGGACTAGCGTTAGGGACAGATACGCAGTATTTT.

Only a few counts were recorded for this clonotype. V usage is TRBV5-1 and J usage is TRBJ2-2, with D tentatively TRBD1 (5 bases). The CDR3 is 15 residues long. V lost 4 bases and J lost 0, with 10 bases in between. Germline CDR1 SGHRS, CDR2 YFSETQ. CDR3 amino acids: CASSPMTANTGELFF. The CDR3 DNA reads as TGCGCCAGCAGCCCGATGACAGCGAACACCGGGGAGCTGTTTTTT.

The chain couples TRBV20-1 to TRBJ2-1; unclear D gene. Germline values: CDR1 DFQATT, CDR2 SNEGSKA (reference sequence). Trimming removed 6 bases at V and 0 bases at J, with 12 bases between. This CDR3 has 14 residues. CDR3 protein: CSAFAPSSYNEQFF. In DNA, the CDR3 is TGCAGTGCGTTTGCCCCGTCCTCCTACAATGAGCAGTTCTTC.

V usage is TRBV7-2 and J usage is TRBJ2-3; D possibly uses TRBD1 or TRBD2 (6 bases each). The germline gives CDR1 SGHTA, CDR2 FQGNSA. Trimming removed 3 bases from V and 3 bases from J, with 13 bases in between. The CDR3 spans 15 residues. Here the CDR3 reads CASSLRGQLTDTQYF. CDR3 in DNA: TGTGCCAGCAGCTTGCGGGGACAATTGACAGATACGCAGTATTTT.

In its sample, this clonotype was seen once. The chain joins TRBV7-2 to TRBJ2-3; D may be TRBD1 (7 bases). Germline V gene data show CDR1 as SGHTA and CDR2 as FQGNSA. Trimming removed 5 bases at V and 0 bases at J, with 15 bases between. The CDR3 has 16 amino acids. CDR3 DNA: TGTGCCAGCAGCCCTCAGGGGGGCTCTAGCACAGATACGCAGTATTTT. It is translated as CASSPQGGSSTDTQYF.

This clonotype has just a few counts. The genes are TRBV7-8 and TRBJ2-2, with 9 bases that match TRBD1. This CDR3 has 16 amino acids. Trimming at V came to 6 bases and at J to 4 bases, leaving 9 bases not matched to a gene. CDR1 SGHVS and CDR2 FQNEAQ come from the germline V gene. The CDR3 region is CASRSGTGRATGELFF. CDR3 nucleotides: TGTGCCAGCAGATCCGGGACAGGGCGTGCCACCGGGGAGCTGTTTTTT. Combining the CDR3 with reference TRBV7-8 and TRBJ2-2 gives the whole variable domain GAGVSQSPRYKVAKRGQDVALRCDPISGHVSLFWYQQALGQGPEFLTYFQNEAQLDKSGLPSDRFFAERPEGSVSTLKIQRTQQEDSAVYLCASRSGTGRATGELFFGEGSRLTVL.

V usage is TRBV30 and J usage is TRBJ1-5, with a possible D match to TRBD1 (5 bases). The CDR3 sequence is 13 residues long. The germline V and J ends were trimmed by 6 bases and 6 bases, with 15 bases remaining between them. Germline V CDR1 and CDR2: GTSNPN, SVGIG (reference sequence). The CDR3 is CACTVGATQPQHF. CDR3 coding DNA: TGTGCCTGTACGGTAGGGGCAACTCAGCCCCAGCATTTT.

This clonotype has a handful of counts. CDR3 DNA sequence: TGTGCCAGCAGCTTGACCGGGACTAGCTGGCGGGAGACCCAGTACTTC. Amino acids: CASSLTGTSWRETQYF. The V call is TRBV7-3, the J call TRBJ2-5, with TRBD2 identical over 9 bases. There are 16 residues in the CDR3. CDR1 and CDR2 (germline): SGHTA, FQGTGA. The trim removed 3 bases at V and 5 bases at J, leaving 10 bases unmatched.

J is TRBJ2-1 and V is TRBV7-3; TRBD2 matches at 9 bases. The CDR3 extends over 15 amino acids. Germline V CDR1 and CDR2: SGHTA, FQGTGA. V shed 5 bases and J 10 bases; nucleotides not matched to a gene: 12. CDR3 in DNA: TGTGCCAGCAGCCGGGTAGCGGGAGCGCCAGGGGAGCAGTTCTTC. It yields the protein CASSRVAGAPGEQFF.

In this sample, this clonotype turned up a few times. The chain couples TRBV4-3 to TRBJ1-2; TRBD1 matches at 8 bases. This CDR3 contains 15 residues. Per the germline V gene, CDR1 is LGHNA and CDR2 is YSLEER. The ends lost 3 bases at V and 8 bases at J; junction bases unmatched: 11. This chain's CDR3 is CASSQEKLRGRGYTF. CDR3 coding DNA: TGCGCCAGCAGCCAGGAGAAGCTCAGGGGGCGCGGCTACACCTTC.